This TCR beta chain was obtained from a study of CXCR3-negative and CXCR3-positive naive CD8 T cells (dated by TCRdb to between 2019 and 2020). About the investigation overall: About 150 million TRB reads were obtained in total, roughly 1.5 +/- 0.3 million reads per library. Diversity and physicochemical repertoire analyses covered approximately 10 donors pooled from two independent experiments. TRBV-TRBJ cluster analysis included naive subsets from 5 donors and memory cells from 3 donors.

Sequencing took place on a NextSeq 550. The Human TCR Profiling Kit (MiLaboratory) was used to prepare UMI-labeled 5' RACE TRB cDNA libraries. cDNA synthesis used the entire amount of extracted RNA, and PCR amplification then used the entire amount of cDNA produced. The libraries were made side by side, with each library going through the same number of PCR cycles. On the authors' methods: About 50,000 +/- 10,000 unique UMI-labeled TRB cDNA molecules per library were extracted with MIGEC and MiXCR, with at least two reads per UMI required. An average of around 40,000 +/- 10,000 functional in-frame TRB CDR3 nucleotide clonotypes without stop codons was found per library. Diversity metrics, including normalized Shannon-Wiener and Chao1, were computed in VDJtools after downsampling to 5000 UMI-labeled TRB molecules per sample. VDJtools computed clonotype-size-weighted physicochemical properties of the central five CDR3 residues: interaction energy, strength, volume and Kidera factor 4. TCRdb reprocessed the reads and assigns one entry to each CDR3 protein sequence, leaving out DNA. The V and J calls come from TCRdb's annotation, not from the publication. The table of this sample itemizes fewer than 140,000 distinct CDR3 sequences. The ten largest clones add up to 0.38% of the sample.

Each CD8+ T cell subset was flow-sorted in triplicate, with about 320,000 cells per subset placed directly into RLT lysis buffer. To exclude memory contaminants, naive CD8+ T cells were stringently defined as CD45RO-CCR7+CD27+CD95-. Using standard density gradient centrifugation, peripheral blood mononuclear cells were isolated from buffy coats. Naive CXCR3-negative and CXCR3-positive CD8+ T cells were flow-sorted on a FACSAria III. Total RNA was extracted from sorted cells using an RNeasy Mini Kit. From the cysteine through the phenylalanine, the CDR3 covers 14 amino acids. No DNA accompanies this entry. CDR1 is given as SGHRS and CDR2 as YFSETQ, both from the germline V gene. The research as a whole found: Because surface CD5, which has been linked to self-reactivity in mice, was comparable between naive subsets, TCR interaction strength was also inferred from TRB CDR3 physicochemical properties. Repertoire diversity was comparably high in both naive subsets but much lower in memory CD8+ T cells. TRB CDR3s from CXCR3-positive naive cells showed higher hydrophobicity (lower Kidera factor 4), lower energy, and higher strength and volume indices than CXCR3-negative naive cells. Naive CXCR3-negative and CXCR3-positive cells from the same donor showed similar TRBV-TRBJ usage, whereas memory cells showed distinct patterns. Because CXCR3 expression was partially decreased after cryopreservation, freshly isolated PBMCs were used for most assays.

A word on this clonotype: The clone's antigen remains unknown.

This clonotype was obtained from a human donor in good health. Some clones in this sample may be carry-over from other donors' samples. This sequence uses TRBV5-1 and TRBJ2-7; with no DNA, the TCRdb D assignment of TRBD1 cannot be verified. Source material: naive CXCR3+ CD8+ T cells from blood. The cell subset or site label, as the study defines it: CD45RO-CCR7+CD27+CD95- naive CD8+ T cells expressing CXCR3 (TNR3+). The encoded CDR3 is CASSLGGGWYEQYF.